These 27 T cell receptor beta chains were sequenced from one sample in a study of Ad26.COV2.S vaccination and SARS-CoV-2 variants. Indicated treatment: some 20 received Ad26.COV2.S at low or high dose, single or two shots; about 5 received placebo; per-sample allocation not given. On day 63 after the first injection, vaccine and placebo recipients gave samples. Assay used: immunoSEQ multiplex PCR; TCRdb lists only in-frame clones, some missing. This table has some 300,000 clones, about 82% appearing once. The sequencing here drew on peripheral blood, taken in a trial of Ad26.COV2.S vaccine versus placebo. Receptors were obtained from a person between 18 and 59 years old who received the Ad26.COV2.S COVID-19 vaccine or a placebo.

V usage is TRBV6-2 or TRBV6-3 and J usage is TRBJ2-3, with a tentative D call TRBD2 (5 bases). V lost 6 bases, J lost 0 bases, and 10 bases lay in between. The CDR3 runs 14 residues. Germline V lookup: CDR1 MNHEY, CDR2 SVGEGT. This chain's CDR3 is CASSRTVSTDTQYF. In DNA form, the CDR3 reads TGTGCCAGCAGCCGGACTGTAAGCACAGATACGCAGTATTTT.

The chain employs TRBV28 and TRBJ1-5; tentative D call: TRBD1 (6 bases). The CDR3 is 16 residues long. Germline CDR1 reads MDHEN; CDR2 reads SYDVKM. V dropped 6 bases and J dropped 4 bases, with 19 bases sitting between them. The CDR3 loop reads CASSLPGGHHNQPQHF. As DNA, the CDR3 is TGTGCCAGCAGCCTGCCCGGGGGGCACCATAATCAGCCCCAGCATTTT.

This clone has at least ten counts. The J gene is TRBJ1-2, the V gene TRBV21-1; TRBD1 is the table's D call and was not checked against the DNA. TRBV21-1 is given as a pseudogene. This CDR3 has 14 amino acids. The CDR3 is CASSKAPSNYGYTF. The CDR3 nucleotides are TGTGCCAGCAGCAAGGCACCCTCTAACTATGGCTACACCTTC.

The chain carries TRBV19 and TRBJ2-3; D possibly uses TRBD1 or TRBD2 (5 bases each). V was trimmed by 5 bases and J by 10 bases, leaving 16 bases between them. Per germline, CDR1 LNHDA and CDR2 SQIVND (reference sequence). The CDR3 contains 13 residues. As DNA, the CDR3 is TGTGCCAGTAGTGCAGCCGGGACCAAGGCGCAGTATTTT. This gives the protein CASSAAGTKAQYF.

This clone was observed a single time. This chain uses TRBV5-1 with TRBJ2-7; tentatively, D is TRBD1 (6 bases). The CDR3 is 15 residues long. Per germline, CDR1 SGHRS and CDR2 YFSETQ. Between the trimmed V and J ends, which lost 4 bases and 1 base, there was a span of 15 bases. CDR3 coding DNA: TGCGCCAGCAGCGCCCTACAGGGAGAGTCCTACGAGCAGTACTTC. Translated, it gives CASSALQGESYEQYF. The complete variable domain, with remaining parts taken from reference TRBV5-1 and TRBJ2-7, reads KAGVTQTPRYLIKTRGQQVTLSCSPISGHRSVSWYQQTPGQGLQFLFEYFSETQRNKGNFPGRFSGRQFSNSRSEMNVSTLELGDSALYLCASSALQGESYEQYFGPGTRLTVT.

This chain uses TRBV7-2 with TRBJ2-5; TRBD1 matches at 7 bases. The germline V gene has CDR1 SGHTA and CDR2 FQGNSA. V was pared by 3 bases and J by 4 bases, with 2 bases of the junction left unmatched. The CDR3 has 13 residues. The CDR3 reads CASSFYRGETQYF. The CDR3 bases are TGTGCCAGCAGCTTTTACAGGGGAGAGACCCAGTACTTC.

This clone was detected only a few times. This rearrangement joins TRBV4-1 to TRBJ2-2, with a weak D call TRBD1 (5 bases). The germline V gene has CDR1 MGHRA and CDR2 YSYEKL. V was cut by 3 bases and J by 5 bases, with 22 bases left in between. The CDR3 sequence is 18 residues long. The DNA for the CDR3 is TGCGCCAGCAGCCACTCGGCTGGACAACCTACCATTACCGGGGAGCTGTTTTTT. Its protein is CASSHSAGQPTITGELFF.

J is TRBJ2-3 and V is TRBV5-8; 7 bases agree with TRBD2. V lost 4 bases, J lost 0 bases, and 5 bases stayed unmatched. The CDR3 runs to 15 residues. Germline loops: CDR1 SGHTS, CDR2 YDEGEE. Written as DNA, the CDR3 is TGTGCCAGCAGCCGCAGCGGGGCTAGCACAGATACGCAGTATTTT. Translating gives CASSRSGASTDTQYF.

This chain uses TRBV18 with TRBJ2-3; the D gene is possibly TRBD2 (6 bases). The CDR3 sequence is 15 residues long. V was shortened by 2 bases and J by 0 bases, with 9 bases between the two germline ends. Germline CDR1 is KGHSH and CDR2 is LQKENI. The CDR3 coding sequence is TGTGCCAGCTCACCAGTGGGGGGTAGCACAGATACGCAGTATTTT. Protein sequence: CASSPVGGSTDTQYF.

The chain links TRBV7-2 to TRBJ1-3, with D possibly TRBD1 on 6 matching bases. Germline values: CDR1 SGHTA, CDR2 FQGNSA. The ends were cut back, 4 bases at V and 0 bases at J, with 10 bases in the middle. This CDR3 spans 15 amino acids. CDR3 in amino acids: CASSYDRNSGNTIYF. CDR3 bases: TGTGCCAGCAGCTACGACAGGAACTCTGGAAACACCATATATTTT.

The CDR3 DNA reads TGTGCCAGCAGTCCCCTAGCGGGGGGGTTCAATGAGCAGTTCTTC. It is translated as CASSPLAGGFNEQFF. V gene TRBV28 combines with J gene TRBJ2-1, with 12 bases matching TRBD2. Unmatched junction bases numbered 5, after V lost 5 bases and J lost 6 bases. This CDR3 comprises 15 residues. Germline V CDR1 and CDR2: MDHEN, SYDVKM.

This sequence joins TRBV4-1 and TRBJ1-2, with 10 bases identical to TRBD1. This CDR3 is built from 13 residues. Germline lookup yields CDR1 MGHRA and CDR2 YSYEKL. J lost 8 bases, V lost 3 bases, and 3 bases had no gene match. The CDR3 region has the DNA TGCGCCAGCAGCCAGGAGACAGGGGGCGGCTACACCTTC. It translates to CASSQETGGGYTF.

The CDR3 is CASSWGPIGNEQFF. CDR3 DNA sequence: TGTGCCAGTAGTTGGGGGCCCATCGGCAATGAGCAGTTCTTC. The rearrangement uses TRBV19 and TRBJ2-1; D perhaps matches TRBD1 (6 bases). Germline V CDR1 and CDR2: LNHDA, SQIVND (reference sequence). This CDR3 comprises 14 residues. The V end lost 5 bases, the J end lost 6 bases, and 14 bases lay between the germline ends.

The CDR3 region is CASTGNVRNQPQHF. CDR3 nucleotide sequence: TGTGCCAGCACAGGGAACGTGAGGAATCAGCCCCAGCATTTT. This sequence joins TRBV2 and TRBJ1-5, with D perhaps matching TRBD1 (5 bases). Trimming removed 7 bases from V and 4 bases from J, with 14 bases in between. CDR1 SNHLY and CDR2 FYNNEI come from the germline V gene. CDR3 length: 14 amino acids.

CDR3 loop: CASSVVDLPNSPLHF. In DNA, the CDR3 is TGTGCCAGCAGCGTAGTCGACTTACCGAATTCACCCCTCCACTTT. The rearrangement links TRBV9 to TRBJ1-6; D is uncertain. This CDR3 is built from 15 residues. Germline V lookup: CDR1 SGDLS, CDR2 YYNGEE. Trimming pared 0 bases from V and 7 bases from J, leaving 11 bases between.

In this sample, this clone turned up a few times. The CDR3 loop reads CASTVDRPNTEAFF. CDR3 DNA sequence: TGTGCCAGCACGGTAGACAGGCCGAACACTGAAGCTTTCTTT. This rearrangement joins TRBV6-5 to TRBJ1-1; a possible D gene is TRBD1 (6 bases). The CDR3 length is 14 residues. V dropped 7 bases and J dropped 1 base, with 13 bases sitting between them. In germline, CDR1 is MNHEY, CDR2 SVGAGI.

The chain uses TRBV6-5 and TRBJ1-4; TRBD1 agrees at 9 bases. The CDR3 consists of 13 residues. The germline CDR1 and CDR2 sequences are MNHEY and SVGAGI. V trimming: 6 bases; J trimming: 8 bases; junction bases outside the gene matches: 4. CDR3 region: CASRGTGREKLFF. The CDR3 nucleotides are TGTGCCAGCAGGGGGACAGGGAGGGAAAAACTGTTTTTT.

J is TRBJ2-7 and V is TRBV18; D is possibly TRBD1 (6 bases). The CDR3 covers 14 residues. V shed 3 bases and J shed 6 bases, with 15 bases lying between them. CDR1 and CDR2 (germline): KGHSH, LQKENI. The CDR3 protein is CASSPWVGGSEQYF. The CDR3 DNA is TGTGCCAGCTCACCCTGGGTTGGGGGCTCCGAGCAGTACTTC.

This chain uses TRBV11-2 with TRBJ2-5; D possibly uses TRBD1 or TRBD2 (5 bases each). This CDR3 spans 18 amino acids. CDR1 is SGHAT and CDR2 is FQNNGV in the germline V gene. Trimming took off 5 bases at V and 4 bases at J, with 26 bases between the two ends. CDR3 loop: CASSGFEGRGSRGETQYF. The CDR3 region has the DNA TGTGCCAGCAGCGGGTTCGAGGGGCGTGGTAGTCGGGGAGAGACCCAGTACTTC.

This clone was seen more than once but under ten times. This rearrangement joins TRBV30 to TRBJ1-1, with D unresolved. From germline, CDR1 is GTSNPN and CDR2 SVGIG (reference sequence). V was cut by 0 bases and J by 1 base, with 9 bases left in between. The CDR3 sequence is 14 residues long. CDR3 DNA: TGTGCCTGGAGTGTACGGATTACGAACACTGAAGCTTTCTTT. It encodes CAWSVRITNTEAFF.

The chain carries TRBV27 and TRBJ2-4; TRBD2 matches 7 bases. The CDR3 runs 13 residues. V lost 3 bases, J lost 7 bases, and 3 bases stayed unmatched. CDR1 is MNHEY, CDR2 SMNVEV, per germline (reference sequence). The DNA of the CDR3 is TGTGCCAGCAGTTTGGGAGGGTTCAACATTCAGTACTTC. The encoded protein is CASSLGGFNIQYF.

The V and J genes are TRBV2 and TRBJ2-5; D gene ambiguous. Per the germline V gene, CDR1 is SNHLY and CDR2 is FYNNEI. CDR3 length: 15 residues. V dropped 6 bases and J dropped 1 base, with 15 bases sitting between them. CDR3 coding DNA: TGTGCCAGCAGGCTGGGCCTATCCCCCCAAGAGACCCAGTACTTC. Its protein is CASRLGLSPQETQYF. Based on the CDR3 plus reference TRBV2 and TRBJ2-5, the full variable domain is EPEVTQTPSHQVTQMGQEVILRCVPISNHLYFYWYRQILGQKVEFLVSFYNNEISEKSEIFDDQFSVERPDGSNFTLKIRSTKLEDSAMYFCASRLGLSPQETQYFGPGTRLLVL.

The chain joins TRBV28 to TRBJ2-1; the D gene is possibly TRBD1 (5 bases). Germline CDR1 and CDR2: MDHEN and SYDVKM. V dropped 5 bases and J dropped 4 bases, with 9 bases sitting between them. The CDR3 extends over 13 amino acids. CDR3 region: CASSIQAYNEQFF. The CDR3 bases are TGTGCCAGCAGTATACAGGCTTACAATGAGCAGTTCTTC.

The V call is TRBV14, the J call TRBJ1-2; D unresolved. The CDR3 is 15 residues long. V was cut by 3 bases and J by 4 bases, with 15 bases left in between. CDR1 and CDR2 from the germline V gene are SGHDN and FVKESK. CDR3 sequence: CASSHSGRLLYGYTF. Written as DNA, the CDR3 is TGTGCCAGCAGCCACTCGGGAAGACTCCTCTATGGCTACACCTTC.

As concerns this clone: Relative to the germline gene, one junction end is altered; a read error may explain this. V is TRBV4-1 and J is TRBJ2-3; 7 positions agree with TRBD2. This CDR3 is built from 17 residues. CDR1 and CDR2 from the germline V gene are MGHRA and YSYEKL. The CDR3 sequence: CASSPLGGGGSTDTQYF. For the CDR3, the DNA is TGCGCTAGCAGCCCCCTGGGAGGCGGGGGTAGCACAGATACGCAGTATTTT.

This clone is a singleton in its sample. J is TRBJ1-1 and V is TRBV10-2, with a tentative D call TRBD1 (6 bases). Trimming removed 6 bases from V and 4 bases from J, with 12 bases in between. The CDR3 has 13 residues. Germline-derived CDR1 and CDR2 are WSHSY and SAAADI. DNA of the CDR3: TGCGCCAGCAGAAAGGGGGGGCCCACTGAAGCTTTCTTT. Translation: CASRKGGPTEAFF.

The V call is TRBV12-3 or TRBV12-4, the J call TRBJ1-1; D remains unclear. The CDR3 contains 13 residues. Deletions cut 6 bases from V and 0 bases from J, with 8 bases between. CDR3 DNA sequence: TGTGCCAGCAGGACGGAGATGAACACTGAAGCTTTCTTT. Translated, it gives CASRTEMNTEAFF.